These 8 T cell receptor beta chains originate from one sample sequenced in a study of T cells in Graves' hyperthyroidism and ophthalmopathy. RNA transcripts were the template for amplifying TCR beta CDR3 regions. A first-round RT-PCR of the TCR CDR3 used the HTBI primer set. MiXCR, applied by TCRdb to the multiplex PCR reads, yields one record per CDR3 protein. The data contain 600,000 to 800,000 distinct CDR3 sequences, 35% of them singletons. Material: blood. These receptors came from a woman in her forties with Graves' hyperthyroidism.

This clonotype was counted many times. V and J are TRBV12-3 or TRBV12-4 and TRBJ2-7; D remains ambiguous. V was shortened by 3 bases and J by 5 bases, with 14 bases between the two germline ends. The CDR3 loop spans 14 amino acids. The CDR3 loop reads CASSFGPGSHEQYF. DNA of the CDR3: TGTGCCAGCAGTTTCGGTCCCGGATCCCACGAGCAGTACTTC.

The chain employs TRBV7-9 and TRBJ1-2, with 9 bases identical to TRBD1. The CDR3 runs to 15 residues. Germline assignment: CDR1 SEHNR and CDR2 FQNEAQ (reference sequence). With 5 bases clipped from V and 6 bases from J, the junction kept 10 bases outside the gene matches. The CDR3 loop reads CASSPNLQGADGYTF. The CDR3 DNA reads as TGTGCCAGCAGCCCCAACCTACAGGGGGCGGATGGCTACACCTTC.

This clonotype has just one count. V usage is TRBV4-1 and J usage is TRBJ1-5; weak D call: TRBD1 (5 bases). This CDR3 is 17 amino acids long. The V gene lost 1 base and the J gene lost 0 bases, with 13 bases spanning the gap. Per germline, CDR1 MGHRA and CDR2 YSYEKL. DNA for the CDR3: TGCGCCAGCAGCCAAGTGTATTCGGGGACTAGCAATCAGCCCCAGCATTTT. The encoded protein is CASSQVYSGTSNQPQHF.

This clonotype was detected ten times or more. The chain employs TRBV4-1 and TRBJ1-1; unclear D gene. The CDR3 contains 15 residues. The germline CDR1 and CDR2 sequences are MGHRA and YSYEKL. V lost 0 bases and J 1 base, leaving 9 bases between the germline ends. In DNA form, the CDR3 reads TGCGCCAGCAGCCAAGAACGACATGAGAACACTGAAGCTTTCTTT. Amino acid sequence: CASSQERHENTEAFF.

The chain joins TRBV12-3 or TRBV12-4 to TRBJ1-4; D remains unclear. This CDR3 has 15 amino acids. The V end lost 6 bases, the J end lost 3 bases, and 14 bases lay between the germline ends. The CDR3 coding sequence is TGTGCCAGCAGCCCAGGCTTCGGACCTAATGAAAAACTGTTTTTT. This gives the protein CASSPGFGPNEKLFF.

For this clonotype: This may arise from a read error, as a much more abundant clone is one base away. This chain uses TRBV7-3 with TRBJ1-3; unclear D gene. CDR1 is SGHTA and CDR2 is FQGTGA in the germline V gene. The CDR3 is made up of 13 amino acids. The CDR3 sequence is CASSFETGNTINF. CDR3 DNA: TGTGCCAGCAGCTTCGAAACTGGAAACACCATAAATTTT.

The chain carries TRBV2 and TRBJ1-5, with TRBD1 as a possible D gene (6 bases). Germline loops: CDR1 SNHLY, CDR2 FYNNEI. The CDR3 consists of 14 residues. Trimming cost V 6 bases and J 5 bases, with 14 bases left between them. The CDR3 loop is CASRDPGAHQPQHF. DNA for the CDR3: TGTGCCAGCAGAGACCCAGGGGCACATCAGCCCCAGCATTTT. Complete variable domain (other parts from reference TRBV2 and TRBJ1-5): EPEVTQTPSHQVTQMGQEVILRCVPISNHLYFYWYRQILGQKVEFLVSFYNNEISEKSEIFDDQFSVERPDGSNFTLKIRSTKLEDSAMYFCASRDPGAHQPQHFGDGTRLSIL.

The chain has TRBV24-1 and TRBJ1-5; a weak D match, TRBD1 (5 bases). V was clipped by 3 bases and J by 4 bases, with 6 bases between them. The CDR3 consists of 13 residues. Germline CDR1 KGHDR, CDR2 SFDVKD. The CDR3 reads CATSDGGNQPQHF. As DNA, the CDR3 is TGTGCCACCAGTGATGGGGGTAATCAGCCCCAGCATTTT.